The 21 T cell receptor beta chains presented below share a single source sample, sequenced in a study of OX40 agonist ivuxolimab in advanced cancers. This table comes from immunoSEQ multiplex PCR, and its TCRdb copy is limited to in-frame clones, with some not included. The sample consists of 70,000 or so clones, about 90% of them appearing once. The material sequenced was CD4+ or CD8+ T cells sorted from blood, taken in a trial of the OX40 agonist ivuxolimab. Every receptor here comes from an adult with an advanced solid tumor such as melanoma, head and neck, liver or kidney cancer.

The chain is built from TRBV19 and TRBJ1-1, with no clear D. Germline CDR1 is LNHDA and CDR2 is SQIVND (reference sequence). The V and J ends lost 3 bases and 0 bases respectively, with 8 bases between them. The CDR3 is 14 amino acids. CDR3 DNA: TGTGCCAGTAGTATCCAGCTACTGAACACTGAAGCTTTCTTT. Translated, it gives CASSIQLLNTEAFF.

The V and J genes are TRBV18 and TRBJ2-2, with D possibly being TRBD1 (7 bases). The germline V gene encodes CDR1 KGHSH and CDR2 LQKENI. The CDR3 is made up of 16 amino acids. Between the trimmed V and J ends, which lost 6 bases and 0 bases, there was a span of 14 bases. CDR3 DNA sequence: TGTGCCAGCTCGCGGGAAGGGACAGCGAACACCGGGGAGCTGTTTTTT. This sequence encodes CASSREGTANTGELFF.

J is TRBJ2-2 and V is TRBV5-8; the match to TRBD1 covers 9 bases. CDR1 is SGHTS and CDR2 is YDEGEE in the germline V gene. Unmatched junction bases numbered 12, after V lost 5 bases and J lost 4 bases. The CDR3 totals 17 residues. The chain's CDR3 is CASRRTQGAYSTGELFF. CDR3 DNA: TGTGCCAGCAGGCGAACACAGGGGGCCTACAGCACCGGGGAGCTGTTTTTT.

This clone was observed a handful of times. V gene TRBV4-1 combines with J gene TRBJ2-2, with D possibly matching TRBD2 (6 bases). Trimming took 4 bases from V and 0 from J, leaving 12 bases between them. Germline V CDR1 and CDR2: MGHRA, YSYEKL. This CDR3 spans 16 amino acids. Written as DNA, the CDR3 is TGCGCCAGCAGCCTTAAGGGACTTCCGAACACCGGGGAGCTGTTTTTT. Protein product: CASSLKGLPNTGELFF.

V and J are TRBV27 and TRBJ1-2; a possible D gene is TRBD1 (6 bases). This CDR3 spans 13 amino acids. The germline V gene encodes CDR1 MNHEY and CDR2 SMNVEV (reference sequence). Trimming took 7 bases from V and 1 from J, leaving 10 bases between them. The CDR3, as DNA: TGTGCCAGCAAGGGGACAAATAACTATGGCTACACCTTC. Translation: CASKGTNNYGYTF.

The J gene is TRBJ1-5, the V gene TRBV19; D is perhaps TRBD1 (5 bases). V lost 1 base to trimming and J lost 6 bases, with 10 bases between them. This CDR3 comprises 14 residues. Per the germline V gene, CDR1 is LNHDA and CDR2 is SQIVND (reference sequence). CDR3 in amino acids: CASSIGGAGQPQHF. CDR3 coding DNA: TGTGCCAGTAGTATAGGAGGGGCGGGTCAGCCCCAGCATTTT.

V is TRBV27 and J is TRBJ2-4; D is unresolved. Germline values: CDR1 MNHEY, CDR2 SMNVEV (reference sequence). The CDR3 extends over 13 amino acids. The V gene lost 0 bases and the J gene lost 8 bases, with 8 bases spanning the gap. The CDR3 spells CASSLSSGDIQYF. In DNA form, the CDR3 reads TGTGCCAGCAGTTTATCTTCTGGGGACATTCAGTACTTC.

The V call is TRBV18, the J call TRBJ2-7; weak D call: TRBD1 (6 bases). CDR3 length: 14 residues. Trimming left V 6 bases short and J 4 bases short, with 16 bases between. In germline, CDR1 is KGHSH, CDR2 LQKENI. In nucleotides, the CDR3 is TGTGCCAGCTCCCAGACAGGCACTTGGTACGAGCAGTACTTC. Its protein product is CASSQTGTWYEQYF.

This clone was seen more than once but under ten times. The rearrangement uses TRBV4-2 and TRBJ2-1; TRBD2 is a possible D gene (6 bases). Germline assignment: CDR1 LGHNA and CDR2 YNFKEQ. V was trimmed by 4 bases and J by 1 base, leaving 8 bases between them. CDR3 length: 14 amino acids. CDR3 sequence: CASSPTRSYNEQFF. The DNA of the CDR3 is TGTGCCAGCAGCCCGACTAGATCCTACAATGAGCAGTTCTTC.

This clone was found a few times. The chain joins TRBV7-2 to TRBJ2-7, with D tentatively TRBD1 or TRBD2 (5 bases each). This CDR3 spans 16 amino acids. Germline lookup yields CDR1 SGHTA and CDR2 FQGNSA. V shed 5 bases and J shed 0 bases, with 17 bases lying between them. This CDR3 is CASSRRGASSSYEQYF. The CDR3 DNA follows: TGTGCCAGCAGCCGCCGAGGGGCATCGAGCTCCTACGAGCAGTACTTC.

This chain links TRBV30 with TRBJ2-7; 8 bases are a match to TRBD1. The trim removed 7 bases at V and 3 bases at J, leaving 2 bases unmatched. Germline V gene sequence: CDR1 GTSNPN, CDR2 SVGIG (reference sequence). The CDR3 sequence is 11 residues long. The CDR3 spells CAYRGVYEQYF. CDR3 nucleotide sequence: TGTGCCTACAGGGGGGTCTACGAGCAGTACTTC. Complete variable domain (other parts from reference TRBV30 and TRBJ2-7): SQTIHQWPATLVQPVGSPLSLECTVEGTSNPNLYWYRQAAGRGLQLLFYSVGIGQISSEVPQNLSASRPQDRQFILSSKKLLLSDSGFYLCAYRGVYEQYFGPGTRLTVT.

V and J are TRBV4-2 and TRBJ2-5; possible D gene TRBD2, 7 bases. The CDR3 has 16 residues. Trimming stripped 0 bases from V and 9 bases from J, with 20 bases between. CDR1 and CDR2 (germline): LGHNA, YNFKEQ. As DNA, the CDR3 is TGTGCCAGCAGCCAAGATCGGCAGGGGATCCGGGGGGCCCAGTACTTC. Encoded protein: CASSQDRQGIRGAQYF.

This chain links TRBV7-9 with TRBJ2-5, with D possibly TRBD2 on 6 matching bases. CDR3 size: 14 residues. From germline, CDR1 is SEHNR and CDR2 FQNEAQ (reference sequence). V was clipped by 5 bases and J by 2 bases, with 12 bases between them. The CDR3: CASSPRGIQETQYF. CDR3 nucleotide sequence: TGTGCCAGCAGCCCACGGGGGATTCAAGAGACCCAGTACTTC.

CDR3 region: CASSGGSLYEQFF. For the CDR3, the DNA is TGTGCCAGCAGCGGGGGTTCCCTATATGAGCAGTTCTTC. V gene TRBV10-3 combines with J gene TRBJ2-1; 8 bases agree with TRBD2. Unmatched junction bases numbered 10, after V lost 10 bases and J lost 8 bases. From germline, CDR1 is ENHRY and CDR2 SYGVKD. The CDR3 has 13 amino acids.

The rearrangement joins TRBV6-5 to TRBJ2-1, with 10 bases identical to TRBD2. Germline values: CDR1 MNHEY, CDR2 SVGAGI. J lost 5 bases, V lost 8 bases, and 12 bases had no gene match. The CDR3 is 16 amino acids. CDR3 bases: TGTGCCAGCGGTTCCTTCTCGGGACTAGCGAACAATGAGCAGTTCTTC. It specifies CASGSFSGLANNEQFF.

For the CDR3, the DNA is TGTGCCAGCAGCTATCGGGACAGGGGGCTAACCGGGGAGCTGTTTTTT. It codes for CASSYRDRGLTGELFF. The rearrangement joins TRBV7-8 to TRBJ2-2, with TRBD1 identical over 12 bases. V shed 4 bases and J 5 bases; nucleotides not matched to a gene: 5. The CDR3 sequence is 16 residues long. CDR1 SGHVS and CDR2 FQNEAQ come from the germline V gene.

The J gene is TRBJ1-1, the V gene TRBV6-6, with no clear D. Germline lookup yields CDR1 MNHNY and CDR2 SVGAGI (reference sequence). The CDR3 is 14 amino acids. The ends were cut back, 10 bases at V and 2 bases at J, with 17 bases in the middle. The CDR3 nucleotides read TGTGCCACCAAAATTAGTTATATAAACACTGAAGCTTTCTTT. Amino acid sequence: CATKISYINTEAFF.

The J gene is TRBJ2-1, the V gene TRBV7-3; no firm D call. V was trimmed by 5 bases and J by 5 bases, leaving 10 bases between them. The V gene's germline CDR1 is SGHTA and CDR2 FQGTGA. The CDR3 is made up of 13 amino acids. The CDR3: CASSPGPNNEQFF. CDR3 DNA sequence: TGTGCCAGCAGCCCCGGGCCAAACAATGAGCAGTTCTTC.

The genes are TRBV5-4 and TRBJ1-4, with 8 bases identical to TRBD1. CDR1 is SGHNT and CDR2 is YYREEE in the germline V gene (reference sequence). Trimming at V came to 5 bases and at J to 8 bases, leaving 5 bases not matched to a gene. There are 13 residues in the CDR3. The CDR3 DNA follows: TGTGCCAGCAGTCCGGGACAGGAGGAAAAACTGTTTTTT. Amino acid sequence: CASSPGQEEKLFF.

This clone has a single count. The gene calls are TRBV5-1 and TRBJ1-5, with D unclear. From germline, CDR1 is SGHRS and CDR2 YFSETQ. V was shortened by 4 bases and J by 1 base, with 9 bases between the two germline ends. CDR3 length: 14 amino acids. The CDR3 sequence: CASSESGSNQPQHF. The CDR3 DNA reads TGCGCCAGCAGCGAGAGTGGGAGCAATCAGCCCCAGCATTTT. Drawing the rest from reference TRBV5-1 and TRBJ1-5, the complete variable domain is KAGVTQTPRYLIKTRGQQVTLSCSPISGHRSVSWYQQTPGQGLQFLFEYFSETQRNKGNFPGRFSGRQFSNSRSEMNVSTLELGDSALYLCASSESGSNQPQHFGDGTRLSIL.

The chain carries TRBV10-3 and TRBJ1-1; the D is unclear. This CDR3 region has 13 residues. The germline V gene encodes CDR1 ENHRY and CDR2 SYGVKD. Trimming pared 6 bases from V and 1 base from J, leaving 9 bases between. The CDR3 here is CAISVSQNTEAFF. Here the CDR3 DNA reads TGTGCCATCAGCGTGTCTCAGAACACTGAAGCTTTCTTT.